This T cell receptor (beta chain) is from a study of chemoradiotherapy in HPV16-positive cancers (dated by TCRdb to about 2022). Context from the whole study: Candidate HPV-specific T-cell clones and common TCR motifs were defined by functional T-cell assays performed on cells from a couple of HPV16-positive patients. The study asked whether T-cell immunity to the HPV oncoproteins E6 and E7 changes during chemoradiotherapy and whether this immunity affects survival. The candidate HPV-specific TCRs and motifs were subsequently tracked in TCR repertoires obtained from 65 to 95 patients with HPV-related cancers. The investigation overall reported the following: The functional definition of HPV-specific T cells came from only a couple of HPV16-positive patients, and the survival association was reported for HPV16-positive patients. Improved recurrence-free survival in HPV16-positive patients was associated with expansion of HPV-responsive T cells during chemoradiotherapy. Expansion of candidate HPV-specific clones and E7-related TCR motifs was observed in the tumor microenvironment during treatment, whereas no such expansion was observed for non-HPV-specific T cells.

Because repertoires were sampled repeatedly during chemoradiotherapy, clonal expansion in the tumor microenvironment could be followed. The library was generated by the immunoSEQ multiplex PCR assay. Here the immuneACCESS table is served through TCRdb, limited to in-frame sequences with V and J called. Missing clones are a known gap in these copies; in checked studies unresolved V genes cover under half, and the rest lacks a known reason. In this sample the table shows roughly 8,300 clones, roughly 87% of which occur a single time. Together, the top ten hold 13% to 15% of the sample. As to this clone: There is no known antigen for this receptor. Base qualities are not at hand, and no much larger clone is one base apart.

V drops 5 bases and J drops 4 bases, leaving 14 bases in between. Per the germline V gene (reference sequence), MNHEY is the CDR1 and SMNVEV is the CDR2. The CDR3 contains 14 residues, cysteine and phenylalanine counted. Only the CDR3 DNA stays, 42 bases, in frame from base 1. The origin of this receptor is a human donor with HPV-associated anogenital cancer. The material was blood, obtained from a patient who underwent chemoradiotherapy. The chain is made from TRBV27 and TRBJ1-1; the D region possibly corresponds to TRBD1 (6 bases align). The CDR3 region has the sequence CASSPGQSRTEAFF. The DNA sequence is as follows: TGTGCCAGCAGTCCCGGACAGTCACGCACTGAAGCTTTCTTT.